A selection of T cell receptor beta chains follows, all from one sample in a study of beta chain bispecific antibodies for T cell cancers. These TCRs' antigens remain unknown. TCRdb re-derived calls from the 5' RACE reads in MiXCR, one entry per CDR3 protein. The top ten hold roughly 5.1% of the sample, which has tens of thousands of distinct CDR3 sequences, 2% to 2.5% seen once. The source material was healthy donor T cells cultured with leukemia cells, sampled from a culture containing a bispecific antibody targeting TCR Vbeta12. The source is a human donor in good health. Some clones in this sample may be carry-over from other donors' samples. Each CDR3 is given with its conserved first and last residue. The D gene is left open where the match is weak. The size entry gives how often the clone was seen (once, few, many) or a class if it is expanded.

abundance	j_gene	len	v_gene	d_gene	CDR3aa	CDR3nt
many	TRBJ1-2	13	TRBV5-6	NA	CASSLEGSYGYTF	TGTGCCAGCAGCTTGGAGGGAAGCTATGGCTACACCTTC
many	TRBJ1-6	16	TRBV28	NA	CASTAWAGSHNSPLHF	TGTGCCAGCACCGCCTGGGCAGGGTCCCATAATTCACCCCTCCACTTT
many	TRBJ2-3	12	TRBV20-1	TRBD2	CIRGGGADTQYF	TGCATCAGAGGCGGGGGGGCAGATACGCAGTATTTT
many	TRBJ1-1	12	TRBV10-2	NA	CASRGLSAEAFF	TGCGCCAGTCGGGGCTTAAGTGCTGAAGCTTTCTTT
many	TRBJ1-2	12	TRBV4-1	NA	CASSRGNYGYTF	TGCGCCAGCAGCCGGGGGAACTATGGCTACACCTTC
many	TRBJ2-2	14	TRBV9	NA	CASSPDRNTGELFF	TGTGCCAGCAGCCCTGACAGAAATACCGGGGAGCTGTTTTTT
many	TRBJ2-6	17	TRBV5-1	TRBD1	CASSPGTGWAGANVLTF	TGCGCCAGCAGCCCCGGGACAGGGTGGGCTGGGGCCAACGTCCTGACTTTC
many	TRBJ1-2	16	TRBV27	TRBD1	CASTLTGQGVFYGYTF	TGTGCCAGCACCTTAACCGGACAGGGGGTCTTCTATGGCTACACCTTC
many	TRBJ1-4	18	TRBV28	NA	CASSKLVGVPLTHEKLFF	TGTGCCAGCAGTAAATTAGTGGGTGTCCCTCTAACACACGAAAAACTGTTTTTT
many	TRBJ1-1	13	TRBV7-9	TRBD1	CASSFGTDTEAFF	TGTGCCAGCAGCTTCGGGACAGACACTGAAGCTTTCTTT
many	TRBJ1-6	13	TRBV21-1	NA	CASPSLGGRPLHF	TGTGCCAGCCCTTCGTTGGGGGGAAGGCCCCTCCACTTT
many	TRBJ1-5	15	TRBV5-1	TRBD1	CASSQGQGPNQPQHF	TGCGCCAGCAGCCAGGGACAGGGACCCAATCAGCCCCAGCATTTT
many	TRBJ2-3	12	TRBV5-1	NA	CASSLTLDTQYF	TGCGCCAGCAGCTTGACTTTAGATACGCAGTATTTT
many	TRBJ2-2	15	TRBV19	NA	CASSIWGQYTGELFF	TGTGCCAGTAGTATATGGGGGCAGTACACCGGGGAGCTGTTTTTT
many	TRBJ2-4	11	TRBV20-1	NA	CSARDLEGPHF	TGCAGTGCTAGAGATCTTGAGGGGCCGCACTTC
many	TRBJ1-1	13	TRBV7-9	NA	CASNPQGGTEAFF	TGTGCCAGCAACCCTCAGGGCGGAACTGAAGCTTTCTTT
many	TRBJ2-1	14	TRBV10-2	TRBD1	CASKRTGTNNEQFF	TGCGCCAGTAAACGGACAGGCACAAACAATGAGCAGTTCTTC
many	TRBJ1-1	15	TRBV4-2	TRBD1	CASSQVDRVSTEAFF	TGTGCCAGCAGCCAAGTGGACAGGGTGTCGACTGAAGCTTTCTTT
many	TRBJ1-1	14	TRBV3-1	NA	CASSHSAMNTEAFF	TGTGCCAGCAGCCATTCGGCAATGAACACTGAAGCTTTCTTT
many	TRBJ2-3	13	TRBV6-4	NA	CASSLKNTDTQYF	TGTGCCAGCAGCCTGAAAAACACAGATACGCAGTATTTT
many	TRBJ2-7	15	TRBV7-9	TRBD1	CASSLPIQGAYEQYF	TGTGCCAGCAGCTTACCCATACAGGGGGCCTACGAGCAGTACTTC
many	TRBJ2-4	17	TRBV11-2	NA	CASSLRLSDVAKNIQYF	TGTGCCAGCAGCTTAAGACTTTCTGATGTTGCCAAAAACATTCAGTACTTC